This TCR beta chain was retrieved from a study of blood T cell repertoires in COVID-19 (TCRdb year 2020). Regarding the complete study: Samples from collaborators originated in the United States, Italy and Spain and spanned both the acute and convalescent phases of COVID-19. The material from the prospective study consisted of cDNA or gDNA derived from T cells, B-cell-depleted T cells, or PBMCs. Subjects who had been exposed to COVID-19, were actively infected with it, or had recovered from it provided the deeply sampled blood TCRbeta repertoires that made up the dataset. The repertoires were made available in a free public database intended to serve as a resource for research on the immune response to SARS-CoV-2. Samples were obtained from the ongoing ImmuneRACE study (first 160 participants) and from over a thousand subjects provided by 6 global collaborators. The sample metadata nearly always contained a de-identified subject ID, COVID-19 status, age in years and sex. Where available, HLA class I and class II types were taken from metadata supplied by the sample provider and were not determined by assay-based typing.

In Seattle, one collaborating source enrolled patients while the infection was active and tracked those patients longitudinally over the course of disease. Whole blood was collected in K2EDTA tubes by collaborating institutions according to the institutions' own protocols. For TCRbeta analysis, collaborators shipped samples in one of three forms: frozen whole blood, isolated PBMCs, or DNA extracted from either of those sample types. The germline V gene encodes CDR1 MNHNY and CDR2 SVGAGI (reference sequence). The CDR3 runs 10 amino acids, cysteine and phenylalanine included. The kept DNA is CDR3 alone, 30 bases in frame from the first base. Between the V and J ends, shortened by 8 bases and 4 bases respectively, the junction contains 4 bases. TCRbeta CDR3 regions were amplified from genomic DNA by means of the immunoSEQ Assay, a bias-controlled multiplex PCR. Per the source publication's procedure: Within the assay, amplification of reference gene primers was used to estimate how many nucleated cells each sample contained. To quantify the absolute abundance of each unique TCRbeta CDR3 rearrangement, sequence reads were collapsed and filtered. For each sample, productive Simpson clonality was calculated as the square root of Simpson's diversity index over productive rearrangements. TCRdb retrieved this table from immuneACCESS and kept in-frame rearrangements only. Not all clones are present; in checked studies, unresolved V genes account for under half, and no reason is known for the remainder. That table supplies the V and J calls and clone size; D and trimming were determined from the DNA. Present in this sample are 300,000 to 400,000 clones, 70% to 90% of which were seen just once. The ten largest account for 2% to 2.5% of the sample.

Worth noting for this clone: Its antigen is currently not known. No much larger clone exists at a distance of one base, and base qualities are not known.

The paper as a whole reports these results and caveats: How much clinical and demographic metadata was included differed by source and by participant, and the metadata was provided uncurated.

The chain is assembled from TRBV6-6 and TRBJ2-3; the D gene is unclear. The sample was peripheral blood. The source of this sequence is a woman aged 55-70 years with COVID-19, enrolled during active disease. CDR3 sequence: CASASDTQYF. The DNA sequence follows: TGTGCCAGCGCGTCAGATACGCAGTATTTT.